This TCR beta chain originates from a study of blood T cell repertoires in COVID-19 (dated by TCRdb to about 2020). Regarding the complete study: The collaborator samples originated in the United States, Italy and Spain and spanned the acute and convalescent phases of COVID-19. Subjects who had been exposed to COVID-19, were actively infected with it, or had recovered from it provided the deeply sampled blood TCRbeta repertoires that made up the dataset. The repertoires were made available in a free public database intended to serve as a resource for research on the immune response to SARS-CoV-2. HLA class I and class II types, where available, came from metadata supplied by the sample provider rather than from assay-based typing. The samples were drawn from two sources: the first 160 participants of the ongoing ImmuneRACE study, and 950 to 1,500 subjects contributed by 6 global collaborators. Nearly every sample came with metadata listing a de-identified subject ID, COVID-19 status, age in years and sex. The material from the prospective study consisted of cDNA or gDNA derived from T cells, B-cell-depleted T cells, or PBMCs.

This clone came up once. Its binding antigen is unknown. No base qualities exist here, and no much larger clone lies one base off it. The investigation overall reported the following: Clinical and demographic metadata were provided uncurated, with the amount varying by source and participant.

A second Seattle source provided samples from volunteer blood donors who had recovered from COVID-19. Collaborating institutions collected whole blood in K2EDTA tubes following their own protocols. For TCRbeta analysis, collaborators shipped samples as frozen whole blood, isolated PBMCs, or DNA extracted from either of those sample types. The immunoSEQ Assay, a bias-controlled multiplex PCR, was used to amplify TCRbeta CDR3 regions from genomic DNA. The paper's data handling went like this. The number of nucleated cells in each sample was estimated by amplification of reference gene primers within the assay. To quantify the absolute abundance of each unique TCRbeta CDR3 rearrangement, sequence reads were collapsed and filtered. Productive Simpson clonality was computed per sample as the square root of Simpson's diversity index over productive rearrangements. TCRdb limited this immuneACCESS table to in-frame rearrangements with V and J called. A share of clones is missing; checked studies link under half to unresolved V genes, and the rest is unexplained. That table supplies the V and J calls and clone size; D and trimming were determined from the DNA. The sample contains approximately 160,000 clones, about 83% of them found a single time. About 8% of the sample belongs to the ten largest clones.

Looking up the germline V gene (reference sequence) yields CDR1 SEHNR and CDR2 FQNEAQ. The V and J ends are trimmed by 5 bases and 4 bases, leaving 11 bases between them. There are 13 amino acids in the CDR3, from cysteine to phenylalanine inclusive. This entry keeps only the CDR3 DNA: 39 bases, framed from base 1. What was sequenced was peripheral blood. This clonotype was obtained from a man aged 35 to 55 who had recovered from COVID-19. The rearranged segments are TRBV7-9 and TRBJ2-5, with the D gene call left open. The sequenced DNA: TGTGCCAGCAGCCCCCCGGGTCGAGAGACCCAGTACTTC. Its protein reads: CASSPPGRETQYF.